The sequence of this TCR beta chain was determined in a study of cytomegalovirus exposure and HLA in healthy donors. Study observations and caveats: Later analysis suggested links between common viral pathogens and several top significant clusters. Some segments of the V type, notably TRBV6-2 and TRBV6-3, were excluded as indistinguishable. Evidence from a later analysis indicated that most CMV-associated TCR beta chains looked HLA-restricted.

Trimming left V 0 bases short and J 6 bases short, with 14 bases between. The CDR3 contains 15 residues. The germline V gene has CDR1 KGHSH and CDR2 LQKENI. Use of 60 Vbeta and 13 Jbeta primers characterized the PCR. Original data processing: Around 80 million unique TCR beta chains, roughly 11 million of them shared, were counted by a later analysis. Assay used: immunoSEQ multiplex PCR; TCRdb lists only in-frame clones, some missing. V and J calls and clone size are given by that table; D and trimming were obtained from the DNA. The table includes 190,000 or so clones, approximately 85% detected once. With respect to this clone: Its target is not known.

The V and J genes are TRBV18 and TRBJ1-1; D possibly corresponds to TRBD1 (6 bases). The sample consisted of PBMCs. The sequence came from a woman aged 45-59 years in good health and CMV-seropositive. CDR3: CASSPPSTPGAEAFF. CDR3 in DNA: TGTGCCAGCTCACCACCGTCGACCCCAGGGGCTGAAGCTTTCTTT. The full variable domain, its missing parts supplied by reference TRBV18 and TRBJ1-1, is NAGVMQNPRHLVRRRGQEARLRCSPMKGHSHVYWYRQLPEEGLKFMVYLQKENIIDESGMPKERFSAEFPKEGPSILRIQQVVRGDSAAYFCASSPPSTPGAEAFFGQGTRLTVV.